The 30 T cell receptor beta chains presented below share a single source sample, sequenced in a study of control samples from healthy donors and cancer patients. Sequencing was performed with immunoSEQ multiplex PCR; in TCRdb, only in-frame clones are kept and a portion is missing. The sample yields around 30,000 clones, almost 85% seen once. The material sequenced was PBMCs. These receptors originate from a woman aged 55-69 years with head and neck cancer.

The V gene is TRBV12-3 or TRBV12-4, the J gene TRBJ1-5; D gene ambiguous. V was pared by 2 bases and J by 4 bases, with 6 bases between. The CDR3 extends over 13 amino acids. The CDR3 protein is CASSLSTNQPQHF. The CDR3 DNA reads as TGTGCCAGCAGTTTAAGCACGAATCAGCCCCAGCATTTT.

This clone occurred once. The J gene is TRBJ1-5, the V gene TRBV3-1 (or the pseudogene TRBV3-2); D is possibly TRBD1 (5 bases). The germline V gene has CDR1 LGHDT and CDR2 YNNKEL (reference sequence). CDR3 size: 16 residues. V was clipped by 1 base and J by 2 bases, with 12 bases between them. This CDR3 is CASSQVGGVGNQPQHF. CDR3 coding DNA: TGTGCCAGCAGCCAAGTGGGGGGGGTGGGCAATCAGCCCCAGCATTTT.

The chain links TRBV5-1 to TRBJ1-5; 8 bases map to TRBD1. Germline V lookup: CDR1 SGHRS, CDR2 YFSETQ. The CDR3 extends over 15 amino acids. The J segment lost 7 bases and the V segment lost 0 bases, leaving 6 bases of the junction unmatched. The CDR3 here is CASSLGGQGEQPQHF. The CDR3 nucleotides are TGCGCCAGCAGCTTGGGCGGACAGGGAGAACAGCCCCAGCATTTT.

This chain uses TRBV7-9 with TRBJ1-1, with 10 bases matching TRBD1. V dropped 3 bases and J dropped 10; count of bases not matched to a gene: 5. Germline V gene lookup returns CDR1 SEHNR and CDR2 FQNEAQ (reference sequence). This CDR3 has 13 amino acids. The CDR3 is CASSFPGQGPAFF. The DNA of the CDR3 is TGTGCCAGCAGCTTTCCGGGACAGGGGCCAGCTTTCTTT.

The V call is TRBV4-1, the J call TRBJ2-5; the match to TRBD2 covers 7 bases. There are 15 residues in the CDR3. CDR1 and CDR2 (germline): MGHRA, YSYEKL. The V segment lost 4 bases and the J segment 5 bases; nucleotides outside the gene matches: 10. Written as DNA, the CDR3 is TGCGCCAGCAGCCGTCAGGGAGGGTCATTGGAGACCCAGTACTTC. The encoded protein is CASSRQGGSLETQYF.

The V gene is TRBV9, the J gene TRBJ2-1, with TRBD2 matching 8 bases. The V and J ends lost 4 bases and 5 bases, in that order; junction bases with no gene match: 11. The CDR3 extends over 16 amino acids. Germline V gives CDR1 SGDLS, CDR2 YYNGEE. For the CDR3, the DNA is TGTGCCAGCAGCCTCGCTGGCGGGGGGTTCGACAATGAGCAGTTCTTC. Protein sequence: CASSLAGGGFDNEQFF.

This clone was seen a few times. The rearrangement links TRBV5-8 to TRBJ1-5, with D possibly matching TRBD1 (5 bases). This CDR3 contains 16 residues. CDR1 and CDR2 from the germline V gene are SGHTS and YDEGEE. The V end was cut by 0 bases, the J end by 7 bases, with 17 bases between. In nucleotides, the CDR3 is TGTGCCAGCAGCTTGGTAGGTGGGGCGCGGGGACAGCCCCAGCATTTT. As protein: CASSLVGGARGQPQHF.

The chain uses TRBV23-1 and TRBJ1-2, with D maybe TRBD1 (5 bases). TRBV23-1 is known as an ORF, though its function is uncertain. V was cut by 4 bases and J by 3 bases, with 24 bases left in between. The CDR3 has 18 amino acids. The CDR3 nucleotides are TGCGCCAGCAGTCCCAGCAGGACATTGGCTCAAATGGACTATGGCTACACCTTC. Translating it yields CASSPSRTLAQMDYGYTF.

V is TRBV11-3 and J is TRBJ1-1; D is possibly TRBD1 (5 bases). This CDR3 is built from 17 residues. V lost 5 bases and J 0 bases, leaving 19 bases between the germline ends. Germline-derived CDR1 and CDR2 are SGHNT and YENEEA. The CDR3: CASSPGVPGILNTEAFF. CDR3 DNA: TGTGCCAGCAGCCCGGGGGTCCCCGGGATCCTGAACACTGAAGCTTTCTTT.

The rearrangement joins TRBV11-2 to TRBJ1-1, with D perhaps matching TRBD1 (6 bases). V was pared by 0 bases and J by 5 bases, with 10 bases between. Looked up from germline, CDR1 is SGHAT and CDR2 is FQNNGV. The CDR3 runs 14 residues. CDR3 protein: CASSLDRGGTEAFF. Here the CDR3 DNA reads TGTGCCAGCAGCTTAGACAGGGGTGGTACTGAAGCTTTCTTT.

CDR3 sequence reads: CASSRSNTGELFF. CDR3 coding DNA: TGCGCCAGCAGCCGGTCTAACACCGGGGAGCTGTTTTTT. This chain links TRBV4-1 with TRBJ2-2; D call uncertain. Trimming removed 4 bases from V and 2 bases from J, with 5 bases in between. CDR1 and CDR2 (germline): MGHRA, YSYEKL. The CDR3 is made up of 13 amino acids.

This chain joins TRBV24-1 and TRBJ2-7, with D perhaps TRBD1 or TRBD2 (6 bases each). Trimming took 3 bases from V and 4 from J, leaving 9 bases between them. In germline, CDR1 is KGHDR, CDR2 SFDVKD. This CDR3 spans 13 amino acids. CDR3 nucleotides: TGTGCCACCAGTGATGGAGGGGGTTACGAGCAGTACTTC. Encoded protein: CATSDGGGYEQYF.

This CDR3 is CAISAQLNTEAFF. CDR3 in DNA: TGTGCCATCAGTGCTCAGCTGAACACTGAAGCTTTCTTT. The V and J genes are TRBV10-3 and TRBJ1-1; unclear D gene. V dropped 4 bases and J dropped 0 bases, with 6 bases sitting between them. The CDR3 loop spans 13 amino acids. The germline V gene has CDR1 ENHRY and CDR2 SYGVKD.

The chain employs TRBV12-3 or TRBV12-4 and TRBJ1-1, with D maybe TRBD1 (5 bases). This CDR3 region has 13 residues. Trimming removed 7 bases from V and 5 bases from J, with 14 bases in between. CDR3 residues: CASKRGVGTEAFF. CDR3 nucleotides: TGTGCCAGCAAAAGAGGGGTAGGTACTGAAGCTTTCTTT.

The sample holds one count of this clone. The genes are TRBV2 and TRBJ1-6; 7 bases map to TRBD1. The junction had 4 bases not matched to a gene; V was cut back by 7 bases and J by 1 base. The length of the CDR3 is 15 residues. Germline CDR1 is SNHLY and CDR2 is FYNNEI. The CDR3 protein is CASTLDRSYNSPLHF. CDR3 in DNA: TGTGCCAGCACCTTGGACAGGTCCTATAATTCACCCCTCCACTTT.

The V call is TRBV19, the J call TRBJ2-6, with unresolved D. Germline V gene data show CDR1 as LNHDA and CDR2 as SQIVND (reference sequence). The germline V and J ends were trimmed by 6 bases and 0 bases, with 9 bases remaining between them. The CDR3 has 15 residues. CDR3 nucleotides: TGTGCCAGTAGGAGACTGGACTCTGGGGCCAACGTCCTGACTTTC. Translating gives CASRRLDSGANVLTF.

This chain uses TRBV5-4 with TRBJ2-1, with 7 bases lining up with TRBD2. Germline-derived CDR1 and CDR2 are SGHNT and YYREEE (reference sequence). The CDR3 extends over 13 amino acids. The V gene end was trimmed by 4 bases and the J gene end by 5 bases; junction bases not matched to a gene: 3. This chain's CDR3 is CASSAGVDNEQFF. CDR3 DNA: TGTGCCAGCAGCGCGGGAGTCGACAATGAGCAGTTCTTC.

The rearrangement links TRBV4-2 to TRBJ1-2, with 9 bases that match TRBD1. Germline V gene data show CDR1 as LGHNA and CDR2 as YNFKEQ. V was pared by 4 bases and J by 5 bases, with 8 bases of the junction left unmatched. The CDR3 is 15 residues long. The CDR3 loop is CASSPRDRDGYGYTF. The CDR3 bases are TGTGCCAGCAGCCCCCGGGACAGGGACGGTTATGGCTACACCTTC.

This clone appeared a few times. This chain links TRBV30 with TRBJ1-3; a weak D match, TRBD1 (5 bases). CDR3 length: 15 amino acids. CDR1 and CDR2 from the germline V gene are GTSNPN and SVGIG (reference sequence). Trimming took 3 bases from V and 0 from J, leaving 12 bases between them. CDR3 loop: CAWSSQGSSGNTIYF. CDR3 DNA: TGTGCCTGGAGCAGCCAGGGAAGCTCTGGAAACACCATATATTTT.

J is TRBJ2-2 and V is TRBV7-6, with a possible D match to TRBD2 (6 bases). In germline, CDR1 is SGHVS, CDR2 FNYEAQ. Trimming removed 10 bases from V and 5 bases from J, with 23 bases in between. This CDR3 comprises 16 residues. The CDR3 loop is CATRTGGFARTGELFF. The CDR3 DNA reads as TGTGCCACCCGGACCGGGGGATTTGCTAGGACCGGGGAGCTGTTTTTT.

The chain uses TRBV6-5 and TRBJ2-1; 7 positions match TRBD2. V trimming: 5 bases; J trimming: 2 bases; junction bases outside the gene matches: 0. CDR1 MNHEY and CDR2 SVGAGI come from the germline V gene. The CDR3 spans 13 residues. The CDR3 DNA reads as TGTGCCAGCAGTAGCGGGACCTACAATGAGCAGTTCTTC. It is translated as CASSSGTYNEQFF.

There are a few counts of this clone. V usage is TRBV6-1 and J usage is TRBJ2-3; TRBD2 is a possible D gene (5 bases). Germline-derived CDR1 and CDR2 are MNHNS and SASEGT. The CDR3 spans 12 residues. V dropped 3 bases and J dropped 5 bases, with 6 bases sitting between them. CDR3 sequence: CASSDTRDTQYF. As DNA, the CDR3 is TGTGCCAGCAGTGATACTAGAGATACGCAGTATTTT.

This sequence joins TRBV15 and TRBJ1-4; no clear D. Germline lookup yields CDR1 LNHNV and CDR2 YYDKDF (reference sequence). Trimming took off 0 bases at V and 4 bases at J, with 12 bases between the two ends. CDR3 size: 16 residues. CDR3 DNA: TGTGCCACCAGCAGAGATCCGGCGGGGATTAATGAAAAACTGTTTTTT. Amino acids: CATSRDPAGINEKLFF.

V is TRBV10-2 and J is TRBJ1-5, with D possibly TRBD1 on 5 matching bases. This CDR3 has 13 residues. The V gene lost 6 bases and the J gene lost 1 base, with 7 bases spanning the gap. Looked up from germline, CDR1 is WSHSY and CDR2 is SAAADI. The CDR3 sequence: CASRRDSNQPQHF. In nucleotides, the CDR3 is TGCGCCAGCAGGCGGGACAGCAATCAGCCCCAGCATTTT.

In DNA, the CDR3 is TGTGCCAGCAGGAACACCGGGACAGGGCATGGCTACACCTTC. Its protein is CASRNTGTGHGYTF. The chain uses TRBV3-1 (or the pseudogene TRBV3-2) and TRBJ1-2, with 9 nucleotides matching TRBD1. From germline, CDR1 is LGHDT and CDR2 YNNKEL (reference sequence). The CDR3 length is 14 residues. Germline trimming cut 6 bases from V and 6 bases from J; bases unmatched to any gene: 8.

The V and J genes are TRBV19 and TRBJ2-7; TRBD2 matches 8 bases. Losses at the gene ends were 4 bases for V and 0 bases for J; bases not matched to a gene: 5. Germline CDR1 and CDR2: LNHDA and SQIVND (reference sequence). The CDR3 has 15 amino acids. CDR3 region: CASSKAGTSSYEQYF. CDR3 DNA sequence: TGTGCCAGTAGTAAAGCCGGGACTAGCTCCTACGAGCAGTACTTC.

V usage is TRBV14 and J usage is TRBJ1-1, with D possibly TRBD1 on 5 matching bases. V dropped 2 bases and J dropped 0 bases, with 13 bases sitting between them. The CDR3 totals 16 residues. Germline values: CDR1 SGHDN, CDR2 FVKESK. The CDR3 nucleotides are TGTGCCAGCAGCCAATGGGGGGGTGACATGAACACTGAAGCTTTCTTT. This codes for CASSQWGGDMNTEAFF.

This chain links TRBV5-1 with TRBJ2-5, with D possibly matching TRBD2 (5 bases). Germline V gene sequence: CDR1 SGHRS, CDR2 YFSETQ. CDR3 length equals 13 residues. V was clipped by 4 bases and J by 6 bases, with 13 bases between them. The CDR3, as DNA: TGCGCCAGCAGCCCATCTAGCTTCCAGACCCAGTACTTC. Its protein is CASSPSSFQTQYF.

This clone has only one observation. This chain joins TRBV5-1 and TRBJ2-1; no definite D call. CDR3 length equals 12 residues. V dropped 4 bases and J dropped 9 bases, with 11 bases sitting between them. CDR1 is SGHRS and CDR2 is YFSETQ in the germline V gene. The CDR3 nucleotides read TGCGCCAGCAGCGAAATAGGCGGTGAGCAGTTCTTC. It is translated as CASSEIGGEQFF.

The CDR3 DNA reads TGTGCCAGCAGCCAAGGCGGTGGAGGGGGCGGTAACTATGGCTACACCTTC. It specifies CASSQGGGGGGNYGYTF. The chain links TRBV3-1 (or the pseudogene TRBV3-2) to TRBJ1-2; 7 bases match TRBD1. The germline V gene encodes CDR1 LGHDT and CDR2 YNNKEL (reference sequence). V lost 1 base to trimming and J lost 1 base; unmatched junction nucleotides: 9. This CDR3 is built from 17 residues.